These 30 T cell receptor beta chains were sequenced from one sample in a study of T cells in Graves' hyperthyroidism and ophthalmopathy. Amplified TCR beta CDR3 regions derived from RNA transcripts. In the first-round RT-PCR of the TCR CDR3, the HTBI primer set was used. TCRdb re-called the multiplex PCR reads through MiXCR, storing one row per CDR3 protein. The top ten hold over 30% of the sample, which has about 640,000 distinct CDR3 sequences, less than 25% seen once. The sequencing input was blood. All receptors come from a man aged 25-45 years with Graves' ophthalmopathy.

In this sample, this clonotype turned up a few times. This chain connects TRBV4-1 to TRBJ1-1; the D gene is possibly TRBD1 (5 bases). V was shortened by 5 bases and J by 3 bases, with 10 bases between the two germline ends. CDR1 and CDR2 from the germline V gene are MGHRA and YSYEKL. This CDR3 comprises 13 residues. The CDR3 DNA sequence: TGCGCCAGCAGCTCGACAGTTGACACTGAAGCTTTCTTT. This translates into CASSSTVDTEAFF.

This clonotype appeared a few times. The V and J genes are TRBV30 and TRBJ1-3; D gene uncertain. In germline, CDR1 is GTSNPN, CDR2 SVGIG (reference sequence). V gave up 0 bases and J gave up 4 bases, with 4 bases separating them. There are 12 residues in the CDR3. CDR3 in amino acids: CAWSVGGNTIYF. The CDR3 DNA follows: TGTGCCTGGAGTGTAGGAGGAAACACCATATATTTT.

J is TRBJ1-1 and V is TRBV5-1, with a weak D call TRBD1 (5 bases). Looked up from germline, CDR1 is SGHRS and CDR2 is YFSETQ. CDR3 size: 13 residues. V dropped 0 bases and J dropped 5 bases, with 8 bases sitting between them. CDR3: CASSLVGETEAFF. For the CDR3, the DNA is TGCGCCAGCAGCTTGGTAGGGGAGACTGAAGCTTTCTTT.

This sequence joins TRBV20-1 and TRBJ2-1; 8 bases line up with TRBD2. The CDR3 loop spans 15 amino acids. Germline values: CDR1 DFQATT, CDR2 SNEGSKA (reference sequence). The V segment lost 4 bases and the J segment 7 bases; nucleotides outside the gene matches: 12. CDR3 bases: TGCAGTGCTACCCTTCGGGGGGGAGCTAGGAATGAGCAGTTCTTC. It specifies CSATLRGGARNEQFF.

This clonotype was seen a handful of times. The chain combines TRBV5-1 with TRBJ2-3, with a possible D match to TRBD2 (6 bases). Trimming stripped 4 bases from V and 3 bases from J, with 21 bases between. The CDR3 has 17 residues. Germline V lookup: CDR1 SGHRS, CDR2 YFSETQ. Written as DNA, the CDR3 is TGCGCCAGCAGCCTGGGATCAGGCGGGATGGGAACAGATACGCAGTATTTT. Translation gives CASSLGSGGMGTDTQYF.

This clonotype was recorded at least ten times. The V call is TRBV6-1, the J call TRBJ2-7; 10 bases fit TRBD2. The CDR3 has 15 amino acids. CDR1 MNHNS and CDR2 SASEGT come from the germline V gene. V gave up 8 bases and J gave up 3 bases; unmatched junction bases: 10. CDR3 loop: CASLWVASGSYEQYF. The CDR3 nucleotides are TGTGCCAGCTTGTGGGTGGCTAGCGGGAGCTACGAGCAGTACTTC.

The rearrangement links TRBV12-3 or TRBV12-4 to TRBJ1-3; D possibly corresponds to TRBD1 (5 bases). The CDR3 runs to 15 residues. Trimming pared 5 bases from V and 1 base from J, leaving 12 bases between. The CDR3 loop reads CASSPGTLSGNTIYF. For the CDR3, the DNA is TGTGCCAGCAGTCCCGGGACTTTGTCTGGAAACACCATATATTTT.

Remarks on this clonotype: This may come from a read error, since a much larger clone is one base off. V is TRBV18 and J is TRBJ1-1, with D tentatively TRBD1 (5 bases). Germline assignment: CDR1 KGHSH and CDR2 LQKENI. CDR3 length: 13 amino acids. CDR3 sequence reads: CTSSGGTTTEAFF. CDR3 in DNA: TGTACCAGCTCGGGAGGGACCACCACTGAAGCTTTCTTT.

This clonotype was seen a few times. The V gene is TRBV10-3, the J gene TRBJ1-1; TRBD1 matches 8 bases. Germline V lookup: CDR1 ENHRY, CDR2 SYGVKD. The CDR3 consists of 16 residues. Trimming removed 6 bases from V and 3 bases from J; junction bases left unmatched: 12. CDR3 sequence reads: CAIRRSHRGEDTEAFF. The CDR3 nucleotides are TGTGCCATCAGAAGATCCCACAGGGGGGAAGACACTGAAGCTTTCTTT.

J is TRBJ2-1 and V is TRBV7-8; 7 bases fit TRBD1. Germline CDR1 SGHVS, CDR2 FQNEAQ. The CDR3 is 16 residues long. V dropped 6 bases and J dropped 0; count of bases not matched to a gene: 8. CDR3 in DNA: TGTGCCAGCAGTCAGGTCCCAGGGGGCTCCTACAATGAGCAGTTCTTC. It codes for CASSQVPGGSYNEQFF.

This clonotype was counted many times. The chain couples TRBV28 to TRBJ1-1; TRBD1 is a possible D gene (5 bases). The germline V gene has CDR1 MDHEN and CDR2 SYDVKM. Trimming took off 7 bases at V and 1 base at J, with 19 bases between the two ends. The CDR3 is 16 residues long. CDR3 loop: CASIGLGGARNTEAFF. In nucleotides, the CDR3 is TGTGCCAGCATAGGCCTCGGAGGGGCGAGGAACACTGAAGCTTTCTTT.

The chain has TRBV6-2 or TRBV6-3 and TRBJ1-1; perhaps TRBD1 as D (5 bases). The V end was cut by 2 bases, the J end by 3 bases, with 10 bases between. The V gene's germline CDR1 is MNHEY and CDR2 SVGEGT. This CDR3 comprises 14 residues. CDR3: CASSYAGRDTEAFF. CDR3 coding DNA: TGTGCCAGCAGTTACGCCGGCAGGGACACTGAAGCTTTCTTT.

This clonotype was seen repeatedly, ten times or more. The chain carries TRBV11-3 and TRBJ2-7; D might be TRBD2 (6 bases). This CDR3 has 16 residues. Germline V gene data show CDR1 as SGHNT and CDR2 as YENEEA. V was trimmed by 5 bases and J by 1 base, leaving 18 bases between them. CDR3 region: CASSHSTGTGSYEQYF. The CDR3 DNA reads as TGTGCCAGCAGCCACTCAACCGGGACTGGTTCCTACGAGCAGTACTTC.

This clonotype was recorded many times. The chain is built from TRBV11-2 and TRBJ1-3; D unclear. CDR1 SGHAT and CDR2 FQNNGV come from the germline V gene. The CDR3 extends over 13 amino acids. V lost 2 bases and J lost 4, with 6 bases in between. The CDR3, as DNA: TGTGCCAGCAGCTTATCCTTCGGAAACACCATATATTTT. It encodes CASSLSFGNTIYF.

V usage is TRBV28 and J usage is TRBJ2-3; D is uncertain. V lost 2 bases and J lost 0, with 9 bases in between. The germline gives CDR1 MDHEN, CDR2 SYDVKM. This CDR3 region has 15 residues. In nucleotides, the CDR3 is TGTGCCAGCAGTTTAAGGCTCACTAGCACAGATACGCAGTATTTT. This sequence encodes CASSLRLTSTDTQYF.

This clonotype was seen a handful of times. CDR3 bases: TGCGCCAGCAGCCCCCTTAGCGGGAGGGTGCTCCATGAGCAGTTCTTC. This codes for CASSPLSGRVLHEQFF. The chain recombines TRBV4-1 with TRBJ2-1; 11 bases are shared with TRBD2. The length of the CDR3 is 16 residues. Trimming removed 4 bases from V and 8 bases from J; junction bases left unmatched: 10. Germline CDR1 MGHRA, CDR2 YSYEKL.

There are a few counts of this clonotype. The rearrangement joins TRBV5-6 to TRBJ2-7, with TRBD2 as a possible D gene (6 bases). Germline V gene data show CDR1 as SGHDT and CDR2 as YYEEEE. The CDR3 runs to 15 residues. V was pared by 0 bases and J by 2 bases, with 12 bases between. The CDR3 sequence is CASSLGGDRPYEQYF. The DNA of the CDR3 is TGTGCCAGCAGCTTGGGGGGGGATCGGCCCTACGAGCAGTACTTC.

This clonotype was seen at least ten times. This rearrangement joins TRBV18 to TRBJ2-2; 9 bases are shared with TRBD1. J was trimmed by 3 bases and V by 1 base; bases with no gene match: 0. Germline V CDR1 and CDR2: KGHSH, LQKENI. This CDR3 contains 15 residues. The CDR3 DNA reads TGTGCCAGCTCACCACGGGACAGGGACACCGGGGAGCTGTTTTTT. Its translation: CASSPRDRDTGELFF.

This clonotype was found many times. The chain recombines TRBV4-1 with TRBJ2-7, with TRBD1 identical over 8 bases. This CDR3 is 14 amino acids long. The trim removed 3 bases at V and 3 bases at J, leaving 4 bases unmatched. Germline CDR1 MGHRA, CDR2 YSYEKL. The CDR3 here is CASSQVTGVYEQYF. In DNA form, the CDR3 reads TGCGCCAGCAGCCAGGTGACAGGGGTCTACGAGCAGTACTTC.

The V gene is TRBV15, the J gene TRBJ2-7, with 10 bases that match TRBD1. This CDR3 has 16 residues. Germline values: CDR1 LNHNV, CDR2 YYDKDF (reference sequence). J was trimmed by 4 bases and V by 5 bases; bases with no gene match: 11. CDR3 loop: CATSAPAGQGSYEQYF. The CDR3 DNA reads TGTGCCACCAGCGCCCCGGCGGGACAGGGGAGTTACGAGCAGTACTTC.

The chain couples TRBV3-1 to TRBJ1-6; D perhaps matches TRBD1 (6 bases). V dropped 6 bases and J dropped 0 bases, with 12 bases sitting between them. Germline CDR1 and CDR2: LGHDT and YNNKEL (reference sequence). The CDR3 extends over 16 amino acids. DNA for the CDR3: TGTGCCAGCAGTGCTACAGGGATCTCCTATAATTCACCCCTCCACTTT. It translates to CASSATGISYNSPLHF.

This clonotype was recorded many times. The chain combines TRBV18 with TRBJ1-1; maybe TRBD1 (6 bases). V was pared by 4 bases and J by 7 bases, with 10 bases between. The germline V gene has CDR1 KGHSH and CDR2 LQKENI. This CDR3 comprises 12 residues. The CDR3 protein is CASSRRTDEAFF. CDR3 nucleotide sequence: TGTGCCAGCTCACGGAGGACAGATGAAGCTTTCTTT.

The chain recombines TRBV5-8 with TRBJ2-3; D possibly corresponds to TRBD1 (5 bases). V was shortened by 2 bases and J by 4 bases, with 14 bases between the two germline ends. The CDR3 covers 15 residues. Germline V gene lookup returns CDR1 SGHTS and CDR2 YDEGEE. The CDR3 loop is CASSFEQDASDTQYF. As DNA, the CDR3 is TGTGCCAGCAGCTTTGAACAGGACGCTTCAGATACGCAGTATTTT.

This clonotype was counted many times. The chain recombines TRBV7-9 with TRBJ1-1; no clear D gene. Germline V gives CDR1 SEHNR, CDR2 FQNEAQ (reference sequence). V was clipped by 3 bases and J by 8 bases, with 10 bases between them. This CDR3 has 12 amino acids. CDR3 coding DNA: TGTGCCAGCAGCTTCCGGACCCAAGAAGCTTTCTTT. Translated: CASSFRTQEAFF.

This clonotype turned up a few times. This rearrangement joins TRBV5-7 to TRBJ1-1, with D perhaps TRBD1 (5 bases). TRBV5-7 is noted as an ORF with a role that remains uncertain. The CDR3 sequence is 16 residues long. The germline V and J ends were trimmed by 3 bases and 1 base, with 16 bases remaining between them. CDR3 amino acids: CASSSPGPRQNTEAFF. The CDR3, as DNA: TGTGCCAGCAGCTCCCCGGGACCACGCCAGAACACTGAAGCTTTCTTT.

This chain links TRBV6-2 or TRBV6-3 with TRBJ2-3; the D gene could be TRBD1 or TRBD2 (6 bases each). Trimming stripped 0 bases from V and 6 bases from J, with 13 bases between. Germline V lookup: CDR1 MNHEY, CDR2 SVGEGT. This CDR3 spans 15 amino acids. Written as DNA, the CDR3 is TGTGCCAGCAGTTACTCGGGGGCTAGCGTTGATACGCAGTATTTT. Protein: CASSYSGASVDTQYF.

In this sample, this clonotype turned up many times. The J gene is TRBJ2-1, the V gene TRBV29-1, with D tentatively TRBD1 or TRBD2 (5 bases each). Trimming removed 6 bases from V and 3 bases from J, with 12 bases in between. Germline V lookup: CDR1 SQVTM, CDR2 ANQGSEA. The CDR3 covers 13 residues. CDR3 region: CSVDRGRYNEQFF. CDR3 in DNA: TGCAGCGTCGATCGGGGCCGCTACAATGAGCAGTTCTTC.

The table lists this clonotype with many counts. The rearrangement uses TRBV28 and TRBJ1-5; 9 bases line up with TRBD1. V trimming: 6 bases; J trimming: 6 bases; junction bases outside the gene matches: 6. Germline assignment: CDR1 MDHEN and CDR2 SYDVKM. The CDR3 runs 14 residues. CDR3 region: CASSLQGAGQPQHF. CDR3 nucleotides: TGTGCCAGCAGCCTACAGGGGGCGGGTCAGCCCCAGCATTTT.

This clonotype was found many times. CDR3 coding DNA: TGTGCCATTTCACTAGCGGGAACATTGAATGACAATGAGCAGTTCTTC. Protein sequence: CAISLAGTLNDNEQFF. The chain is built from TRBV2 and TRBJ2-1; TRBD2 matches 10 bases. This CDR3 is built from 16 residues. J lost 5 bases, V lost 10 bases, and 14 bases had no gene match. CDR1 and CDR2 from the germline V gene are SNHLY and FYNNEI.

CDR3 region: CASSLATGGRETQYF. CDR3 DNA: TGTGCCAGCAGTTTGGCGACAGGGGGCCGGGAGACCCAGTACTTC. The V gene is TRBV28, the J gene TRBJ2-5; 10 positions match TRBD1. The trim removed 3 bases at V and 5 bases at J, leaving 6 bases unmatched. Germline V gene lookup returns CDR1 MDHEN and CDR2 SYDVKM. The CDR3 consists of 15 residues.